A single sample is the source of the 18 T cell receptor beta chains below, sequenced in a study of blood T cell repertoires in COVID-19. The method was immunoSEQ multiplex PCR; TCRdb's version includes in-frame clones alone and lacks a portion of them. The table has more than 95,000 clones, roughly four fifths seen once. The sequenced material came from peripheral blood. These receptors were obtained from a man aged 55 to 69 with acute or convalescent COVID-19.

The rearrangement links TRBV6-2 or TRBV6-3 to TRBJ1-6, with no clear D. The ends were cut back, 2 bases at V and 0 bases at J, with 11 bases in the middle. CDR1 is MNHEY and CDR2 is SVGEGT in the germline V gene. The CDR3 has 17 amino acids. CDR3 coding DNA: TGTGCCAGCAGTTACGACGGAGGGAGCTCCTATAATTCACCCCTCCACTTT. Its translation: CASSYDGGSSYNSPLHF.

In its sample, this clone was seen a few times. The chain links TRBV4-1 to TRBJ1-2; the match to TRBD1 covers 8 bases. The germline CDR1 and CDR2 sequences are MGHRA and YSYEKL. The CDR3 is 15 amino acids. J was trimmed by 5 bases and V by 3 bases; bases with no gene match: 8. The CDR3 DNA is TGCGCCAGCAGCCAGGAGCCGGGACAGGATTATGGCTACACCTTC. This gives the protein CASSQEPGQDYGYTF.

V usage is TRBV30 and J usage is TRBJ1-2; 7 bases match TRBD1. CDR3 length: 14 residues. Germline V lookup: CDR1 GTSNPN, CDR2 SVGIG (reference sequence). V gave up 7 bases and J gave up 2 bases; unmatched junction bases: 10. For the CDR3, the DNA is TGTGCCTCTGATAGGGGACAGACCAACTATGGCTACACCTTC. Protein: CASDRGQTNYGYTF.

The rearrangement links TRBV7-2 to TRBJ2-3, with 13 bases that match TRBD2. The CDR3 totals 16 residues. In germline, CDR1 is SGHTA, CDR2 FQGNSA. J was trimmed by 3 bases and V by 3 bases; bases with no gene match: 3. In DNA form, the CDR3 reads TGTGCCAGCAGCTTGGGACTAGCGGGATCTACAGATACGCAGTATTTT. Amino acids: CASSLGLAGSTDTQYF.

CDR3 region: CASSFDAGGPSDEQFF. The CDR3 DNA is TGTGCCAGCAGCTTTGATGCGGGAGGGCCATCGGATGAGCAGTTCTTC. The chain joins TRBV5-4 to TRBJ2-1, with 9 bases fitting TRBD2. Germline assignment: CDR1 SGHNT and CDR2 YYREEE (reference sequence). This CDR3 comprises 16 residues. Trimming took 2 bases from V and 8 from J; bases not matched to a gene: 11.

The chain recombines TRBV14 with TRBJ2-3; TRBD2 might be the D (6 bases). V lost 4 bases and J 0 bases, leaving 11 bases between the germline ends. CDR1 SGHDN and CDR2 FVKESK come from the germline V gene. The CDR3 runs 15 residues. This chain's CDR3 is CASSRQLASTDTQYF. The CDR3, as DNA: TGTGCCAGCAGCCGGCAACTAGCTAGCACAGATACGCAGTATTTT.

This clone was counted only a few times. CDR3 in amino acids: CASSRQVGTEAFF. The CDR3 DNA reads as TGTGCCAGCAGCCGACAGGTTGGCACTGAAGCTTTCTTT. This chain joins TRBV7-3 and TRBJ1-1, with D tentatively TRBD1 (6 bases). CDR3 length: 13 residues. Germline V gives CDR1 SGHTA, CDR2 FQGTGA. Trimming removed 5 bases from V and 4 bases from J, with 11 bases in between.

CDR3 coding DNA: TGTGCCAGCAGCTTGGGGGGGCAGGGGAAGGAGGGCTACACCTTC. It translates to CASSLGGQGKEGYTF. This rearrangement joins TRBV5-4 to TRBJ1-2, with D perhaps matching TRBD1 (6 bases). The germline V gene encodes CDR1 SGHNT and CDR2 YYREEE (reference sequence). CDR3 length: 15 residues. V was pared by 0 bases and J by 8 bases, with 17 bases between.

This clone was picked up a small number of times. V gene TRBV12-3 or TRBV12-4 combines with J gene TRBJ1-2; 7 bases map to TRBD1. The length of the CDR3 is 13 residues. J lost 7 bases, V lost 5 bases, and 7 bases had no gene match. The DNA for the CDR3 is TGTGCCAGCAGTACTACAAACAGGGGTGGCTACACCTTC. This codes for CASSTTNRGGYTF.

The J gene is TRBJ2-5, the V gene TRBV30; a weak D match, TRBD1 (5 bases). V was shortened by 4 bases and J by 5 bases, with 17 bases between the two germline ends. This CDR3 region has 14 residues. Germline assignment: CDR1 GTSNPN and CDR2 SVGIG (reference sequence). This CDR3 reads CAWTEPTAQETQYF. CDR3 sequence (DNA): TGTGCCTGGACTGAGCCGACAGCCCAGGAGACCCAGTACTTC.

The chain uses TRBV18 and TRBJ1-1; 8 bases fit TRBD1. The germline CDR1 and CDR2 sequences are KGHSH and LQKENI. Losses at the gene ends were 3 bases for V and 7 bases for J; bases not matched to a gene: 7. This CDR3 comprises 14 residues. This chain's CDR3 is CASSPAGGAVEAFF. The CDR3 DNA is TGTGCCAGCTCACCCGCAGGGGGCGCGGTTGAAGCTTTCTTT.

The J gene is TRBJ1-4, the V gene TRBV24-1; 11 bases fit TRBD1. The CDR3 length is 15 residues. J lost 8 bases, V lost 3 bases, and 4 bases had no gene match. CDR1 and CDR2 from the germline V gene are KGHDR and SFDVKD. The CDR3 region is CATSDGGTGGEKLFF. CDR3 sequence (DNA): TGTGCCACCAGTGATGGAGGGACAGGGGGGGAAAAACTGTTTTTT.

The chain joins TRBV21-1 to TRBJ1-4; TRBD1, the table's D call, was not compared with the DNA. TRBV21-1 is a pseudogene segment. The CDR3 contains 24 residues. The CDR3 sequence: CASSKSGLVLPQGFTYATNEKLFF. Here the CDR3 DNA reads TGTGCCAGCAGCAAGTCGGGCCTGGTTTTACCACAGGGGTTTACGTATGCAACTAATGAAAAACTGTTTTTT.

The chain uses TRBV6-6 and TRBJ2-7; TRBD1 matches at 7 bases. Germline V gene lookup returns CDR1 MNHNY and CDR2 SVGAGI (reference sequence). CDR3 size: 16 residues. V dropped 7 bases and J dropped 3; count of bases not matched to a gene: 15. This chain's CDR3 is CASTSYRDSVFYEQYF. The CDR3 DNA reads as TGTGCCAGCACCTCCTACCGGGACAGCGTCTTCTACGAGCAGTACTTC.

In this sample, this clone turned up a few times. The chain joins TRBV5-4 to TRBJ2-3; D is perhaps TRBD1 (6 bases). CDR1 and CDR2 from the germline V gene are SGHNT and YYREEE (reference sequence). V was trimmed by 4 bases and J by 5 bases, leaving 11 bases between them. CDR3 length: 13 amino acids. CDR3 coding DNA: TGTGCCAGCAGCGGGGCAGGGGTAGATACGCAGTATTTT. Translating it yields CASSGAGVDTQYF.

The chain has TRBV19 and TRBJ2-5; the match to TRBD1 covers 12 bases. Losses at the gene ends were 1 base for V and 5 bases for J; bases not matched to a gene: 5. Germline-derived CDR1 and CDR2 are LNHDA and SQIVND (reference sequence). CDR3 length equals 16 residues. CDR3 DNA: TGTGCCAGTAGTATAGTAGGGACAGGGGGCGCCGAGACCCAGTACTTC. Amino acids: CASSIVGTGGAETQYF.

The V and J genes are TRBV7-9 and TRBJ1-6, with D perhaps matching TRBD1 (6 bases). Per germline, CDR1 SEHNR and CDR2 FQNEAQ (reference sequence). The CDR3 is 16 amino acids. Trimming removed 4 bases at V and 7 bases at J, with 17 bases between. CDR3 coding DNA: TGTGCCAGCAGCTCGTCCCCTGGGGGCTCGAATTCACCCCTCCACTTT. This sequence encodes CASSSSPGGSNSPLHF.

The genes are TRBV6-6 and TRBJ2-3; no firm D call. Trimming left V 3 bases short and J 4 bases short, with 5 bases between. The CDR3 is 12 amino acids. The germline V gene has CDR1 MNHNY and CDR2 SVGAGI (reference sequence). The CDR3 protein is CASSYGSDTQYF. The CDR3 nucleotides are TGTGCCAGCAGTTATGGCTCAGATACGCAGTATTTT.